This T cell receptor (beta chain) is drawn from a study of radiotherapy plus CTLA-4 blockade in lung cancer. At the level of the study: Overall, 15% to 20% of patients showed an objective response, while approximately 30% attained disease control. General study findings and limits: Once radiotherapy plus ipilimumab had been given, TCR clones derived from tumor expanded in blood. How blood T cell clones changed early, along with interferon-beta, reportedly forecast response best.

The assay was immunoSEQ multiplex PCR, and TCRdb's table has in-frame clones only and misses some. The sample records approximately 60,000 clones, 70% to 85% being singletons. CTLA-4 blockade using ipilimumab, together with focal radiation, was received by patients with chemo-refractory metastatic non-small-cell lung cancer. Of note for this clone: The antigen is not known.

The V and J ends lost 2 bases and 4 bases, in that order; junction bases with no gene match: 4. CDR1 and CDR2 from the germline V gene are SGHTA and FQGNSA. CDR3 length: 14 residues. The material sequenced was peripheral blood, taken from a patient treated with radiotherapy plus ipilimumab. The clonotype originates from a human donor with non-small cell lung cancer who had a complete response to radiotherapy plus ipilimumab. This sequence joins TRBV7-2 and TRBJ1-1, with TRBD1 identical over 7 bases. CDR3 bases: TGTGCCAGCAGCTTAAGGGCAGGGGGCACTGAAGCTTTCTTT. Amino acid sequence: CASSLRAGGTEAFF.